This TCR beta chain was sequenced in a study of blood T cells in healthy people across ages (dated by TCRdb to about 2015). Some background on the complete study: Template switching captured roughly one uniquely barcoded TCR beta cDNA molecule per two T cells in model experiments. To avoid experimental bias, donors of different ages were randomly spread across the sequencing lanes. Four age groups were formed from the donors: young (average roughly 16 years), middle-aged (just under 40), aged (more than 55) and long-lived (around 82). Using deep sequencing normalized with unique cDNA molecular identifiers, the study measured how TCR beta repertoire diversity changes with age. Two additional independent replicas of 1 million unique cDNA reads from the same blood draw were analyzed for two donors (one aged 18 to 30 and one aged 80 or older).

The library relied on 5' RACE. Sequencing relied on an Illumina HiSeq 2500. A second PCR of about 7 to 12 cycles was performed with a sample-barcoded 5' primer and a J-beta primer mix. Each TCR beta cDNA molecule received a unique molecular identifier from a template-switch 5' adaptor carrying 12 random nucleotides. Each sample yielded at least 2.5 million CDR3-containing paired-end reads. First-strand cDNA was synthesized from all RNA with the Mint cDNA synthesis kit, primed by a TRBC-specific oligonucleotide. Following uracil-DNA glycosylase treatment, all cDNA underwent a first 18-cycle PCR with the universal primers M1SS and BC2_uni_R. In the paper's pipeline: For normalization, 1 million high-quality reads, each with a distinct molecular identifier, were randomly selected from each sample. Reads with shared molecular identifiers were discarded instead of being binned into consensus sequences. CDR3 identification, clonotype clustering and error correction used MiTCR with a Q25 quality threshold and the strictest error-elimination algorithm. A nonparametric unseen species model with Euler transformation was used to estimate a lower bound on total TCR beta diversity. TCRdb ran its own pipeline on the public reads, namely fastp trimming at Q25 and MiXCR clone calling, and kept in-frame beta chains. For every CDR3 protein sequence, its rows merge into one entry that carries the most common genes and DNA. TCRdb, rather than the study authors, made the V and J calls. Recorded for this sample are around 620,000 distinct CDR3 sequences; 27% of them occurred a single time. Of the sample, about 18% falls within the top ten clones.

A word on this clonotype: Its antigen is still unknown. No much larger clone is present one base from it, and per-base qualities are unavailable.

Overall study outcomes, separate from this receptor: A strong correlation was found between observed TCR beta diversity and the percentage of naive T cells measured by flow cytometry. Compared with the aged group, the long-lived group had more naive CD4+ T cells, fewer expanded clones and increased TCR diversity, a pattern suggesting age selection. Donor CMV infection status was unknown, potentially confounding age-related changes in expanded clonotypes. Observed TCR beta diversity per million T cells fell roughly linearly with age, and a significant reduction was already apparent by age around 44. Estimates of total diversity based on one million sequenced T cells were regarded as lower bounds and as underestimates. Conclusive comparison of naive and antigen-experienced compartments was prevented by the profiling of bulk unsorted PBMCs.

V is shortened by 7 bases, J by 2 bases, and the region joining them spans 12 bases. The cysteine opens and the phenylalanine closes a CDR3 of 14 amino acids. The kept DNA is CDR3 alone, 42 bases in frame from the first base. CDR1 SGHTA and CDR2 FQGNSA are derived from the germline V gene. The roughly 37 donors, aged about 6 to 95 years, were systemically healthy Caucasian individuals from Russia. Each donor gave ten milliliters of peripheral blood, collected into EDTA-treated Vacutainer tubes. PBMCs were isolated by Ficoll-Paque density-gradient centrifugation, with at least 7 million obtained per sample. Total RNA was extracted from PBMCs with Trizol reagent, with at least 6 micrograms obtained per sample. The percentages of naive CD45RAhigh/CD27high T cells were determined by flow cytometry on a PBMC aliquot from every donor.

The specimen was blood. The source of this sequence is a woman aged 70-85 years in good health. This chain joins TRBV7-2 to TRBJ1-3; the D segment cannot be called with confidence. The CDR3 corresponds to CASKNQEAGNTIYF. The DNA sequence is as follows: TGTGCCAGCAAAAACCAGGAGGCTGGAAACACCATATATTTT. The entire variable domain, with the stretches around the CDR3 drawn from the reference TRBV7-2 and TRBJ1-3 proteins, is GAGVSQSPSNKVTEKGKDVELRCDPISGHTALYWYRQSLGQGLEFLIYFQGNSAPDKSGLPSDRFSAERTGGSVSTLTIQRTQQEDSAVYLCASKNQEAGNTIYFGEGSWLTVV.